This T cell receptor beta chain was identified during a study of T-cell memory formation after mild COVID-19. CDR1 is LGHNA and CDR2 is YNFKEQ in the germline V gene. The CDR3 totals 15 residues. Trimming shortened V by 3 bases and J by 0 bases, and 11 bases separated the two germline ends. Using its own MiXCR run on the 5' RACE reads, TCRdb lists one record per CDR3 protein. The sample contains about 340,000 distinct CDR3 sequences, about 15% of which appear only once. This sequence joins TRBV4-2 and TRBJ1-1; tentatively, D is TRBD1 (5 bases). Sequencing input: PBMCs or a T cell subset sorted from them (not recorded which). The receptor was isolated from a man younger than 35 who had mild COVID-19 (a few samples of this study predate the infection). Cell type and time point are not known. The DNA of the CDR3 is TGTGCCAGCAGCCACGGGAAAGGGGTGAACACTGAAGCTTTCTTT. Protein sequence: CASSHGKGVNTEAFF.